This T cell receptor beta chain stems from a study of molecular identifiers for immune sequencing clone quantification. Overall study results and limits: More than 98% of effector molecules, versus under 1% of naive-cell molecules, belonged to clones above 20 RNA copies. Highly expanded clones may be undercounted when identical TCR molecules share barcodes. Spiked TCR RNA from one Jurkat cell reportedly showed up when mixed among approximately 990,000 naive cells.

CDR1 is MNHEY, CDR2 SMNVEV, per germline (reference sequence). The V segment lost 5 bases and the J segment 4 bases; nucleotides outside the gene matches: 5. The CDR3 extends over 14 amino acids. TCRdb independently ran MiXCR on the PCR reads; one entry per CDR3 protein. Seen here are under 800,000 distinct CDR3 sequences, about 25% observed once, and the top ten hold around 0.78%. Sorting recovered naive CD8 T cells on a CD8+CD4-CCR7+CD45RA+ profile. The sample holds many counts of this clonotype. What it binds is not known. J is TRBJ1-5 and V is TRBV27, with 7 bases matching TRBD1. This receptor was taken from a human donor in good health. Some libraries in this study had Jurkat cell RNA spiked in. The sequenced material came from naive CD8+ T cells from blood, with Jurkat cell RNA spiked in. Subset here: FACS-sorted CD8+CD4-CCR7+CD45RA+ naive T cells. The CDR3 DNA reads TGTGCCAGCAGTCCACAGGGGTGGAATCAGCCCCAGCATTTT. It codes for CASSPQGWNQPQHF.